This entry lists 16 T cell receptor beta chains sequenced from one sample in a study of vaccination effects on CD4 cells after COVID-19. The ViraFEST assay expanded antigen-specific CD4+ T cells with viral peptide pools before sequencing. Following 10 days of culture, CD4+ T cells were isolated. Using immunoSEQ multiplex PCR, the repertoire was profiled, and TCRdb retains in-frame clones only, with some absent. This sample has roughly 50,000 clones; roughly 80% occur once, and the top ten carry 2% to 3%. These receptors have no known antigen. This material consisted of CD4+ T cells from PBMCs cultured with HCoV-229E spike peptides, taken before COVID-19 vaccination. The source of these receptors is a human donor who received a COVID-19 vaccine.

In this sample, this clone turned up once. The rearrangement uses TRBV19 and TRBJ2-2; no firm D call. V lost 4 bases and J 4 bases, leaving 7 bases between the germline ends. Germline V lookup: CDR1 LNHDA, CDR2 SQIVND (reference sequence). This CDR3 is built from 13 residues. Written as DNA, the CDR3 is TGTGCCAGTAGTACAGGTTTCACCGGGGAGCTGTTTTTT. Amino acids: CASSTGFTGELFF.

The V gene is TRBV29-1, the J gene TRBJ1-2, with 9 bases lining up with TRBD1. The germline V gene encodes CDR1 SQVTM and CDR2 ANQGSEA. The CDR3 spans 11 residues. The CDR3 spells CSIQGASGYTF. For the CDR3, the DNA is TGCAGTATACAGGGGGCGTCTGGCTACACCTTC.

The chain couples TRBV24-1 to TRBJ1-2; D unclear. Germline V gene lookup returns CDR1 KGHDR and CDR2 SFDVKD. Trimming took 4 bases from V and 8 from J, leaving 13 bases between them. This CDR3 region has 13 residues. The CDR3 nucleotides are TGTGCCACCAGTGACCGTGGCTCGTCAGGCTACACCTTC. It specifies CATSDRGSSGYTF.

The rearrangement links TRBV7-3 to TRBJ2-1; 7 bases align to TRBD2. This CDR3 contains 14 residues. The germline gives CDR1 SGHTA, CDR2 FQGTGA. The ends lost 4 bases at V and 7 bases at J; junction bases unmatched: 7. The CDR3 nucleotides are TGTGCCAGCAGCTCACCACTAGCGCAGAATGAGCAGTTCTTC. Its protein is CASSSPLAQNEQFF.

This chain joins TRBV9 and TRBJ2-6; D not certain. The CDR3 extends over 13 amino acids. Trimming left V 2 bases short and J 2 bases short, with 2 bases between. CDR1 is SGDLS, CDR2 YYNGEE, per germline. The CDR3 here is CASSVPGANVLTF. The DNA of the CDR3 is TGTGCCAGCAGCGTCCCTGGGGCCAACGTCCTGACTTTC.

The rearrangement joins TRBV19 to TRBJ2-5; a possible D gene is TRBD2 (6 bases). Germline CDR1 LNHDA, CDR2 SQIVND (reference sequence). Between the trimmed V and J ends, which lost 4 bases and 5 bases, there was a span of 17 bases. The CDR3 runs to 15 residues. DNA for the CDR3: TGTGCCAGTAGTAGGGGGAAAGGCGCGGGGGAGACCCAGTACTTC. Translating gives CASSRGKGAGETQYF.

The chain recombines TRBV7-2 with TRBJ2-1; the match to TRBD2 covers 11 bases. The CDR3 runs to 18 residues. In germline, CDR1 is SGHTA, CDR2 FQGNSA. The ends lost 7 bases at V and 8 bases at J; junction bases unmatched: 19. This CDR3 is CASTQGWLAGGLSDEQFF. The CDR3 nucleotides are TGTGCCAGCACCCAGGGCTGGTTAGCGGGGGGGCTCAGCGATGAGCAGTTCTTC.

The chain uses TRBV5-6 and TRBJ2-7, with 7 bases aligning to TRBD1. V gave up 2 bases and J gave up 7 bases; unmatched junction bases: 12. This CDR3 is built from 15 residues. The germline CDR1 and CDR2 sequences are SGHDT and YYEEEE. The CDR3 loop reads CASSFDRDPSREQYV. For the CDR3, the DNA is TGTGCCAGCAGCTTCGACAGGGACCCTTCCCGAGAGCAGTACGTC.

This clone appeared once. The genes are TRBV28 and TRBJ1-2, with unresolved D. Trimming took off 10 bases at V and 0 bases at J, with 9 bases between the two ends. CDR3 size: 12 residues. Germline V gives CDR1 MDHEN, CDR2 SYDVKM. As DNA, the CDR3 is TGTGCCACCCATCGGGCTAACTATGGCTACACCTTC. This encodes CATHRANYGYTF.

This clone was seen a handful of times. The chain joins TRBV7-7 to TRBJ2-2; 12 bases line up with TRBD1. The CDR3 sequence is 16 residues long. V lost 7 bases to trimming and J lost 7 bases; unmatched junction nucleotides: 10. Germline values: CDR1 SSHAT, CDR2 FNYEAQ (reference sequence). CDR3 nucleotide sequence: TGTGCCAGCACCTCCATTGGGACAGGGGGCATCGGGGAGCTGTTTTTT. Its translation: CASTSIGTGGIGELFF.

This chain uses TRBV27 with TRBJ1-5; D unclear. The CDR3 is 13 residues long. Germline CDR1 and CDR2: MNHEY and SMNVEV (reference sequence). V was cut by 3 bases and J by 5 bases, with 8 bases left in between. This CDR3 is CASSFMRDQPQHF. CDR3 nucleotides: TGTGCCAGCAGTTTTATGAGGGATCAGCCCCAGCATTTT.

The chain couples TRBV19 to TRBJ1-5; D ambiguous. CDR3 length equals 15 residues. With 4 bases removed from V and 4 bases from J, the gap between germline ends came to 14 bases. CDR1 LNHDA and CDR2 SQIVND come from the germline V gene (reference sequence). The CDR3 nucleotides are TGTGCCAGTAGTAGGCCGGTGGCGGGGAATCAGCCCCAGCATTTT. This encodes CASSRPVAGNQPQHF.

V is TRBV3-1 (or the pseudogene TRBV3-2) and J is TRBJ1-1; TRBD1 aligns across 7 bases. The V and J ends lost 4 bases and 4 bases, in that order; junction bases with no gene match: 3. Germline V gives CDR1 LGHDT, CDR2 YNNKEL (reference sequence). The CDR3 has 13 amino acids. This CDR3 reads CASSLAGGTEAFF. Here the CDR3 DNA reads TGTGCCAGCAGCCTTGCAGGGGGCACTGAAGCTTTCTTT.

V usage is TRBV6-5 and J usage is TRBJ1-4; 8 bases are a match to TRBD1. The V gene's germline CDR1 is MNHEY and CDR2 SVGAGI. This CDR3 is built from 15 residues. Trimming cost V 0 bases and J 8 bases; bases outside gene matches: 5. The CDR3 is CASSYSTGVREKLFF. The CDR3 DNA follows: TGTGCCAGCAGTTACTCGACAGGGGTTAGGGAAAAACTGTTTTTT.

V and J are TRBV9 and TRBJ2-1, with 13 bases identical to TRBD2. CDR3 size: 16 residues. Unmatched junction bases numbered 4, after V lost 3 bases and J lost 4 bases. Germline-derived CDR1 and CDR2 are SGDLS and YYNGEE. In nucleotides, the CDR3 is TGTGCCAGCAGCGCCCAACTAGCGGGGGGGTACAATGAGCAGTTCTTC. It encodes CASSAQLAGGYNEQFF.

This chain links TRBV4-1 with TRBJ2-4; 8 positions match TRBD1. Germline CDR1 and CDR2: MGHRA and YSYEKL. The CDR3 covers 17 residues. After removal of 3 bases from V and 1 base from J, the junction contained 8 bases not matched to a gene. The CDR3 coding sequence is TGCGCCAGCAGCCAGCTACAGGGGGATAGTGCCAAAAACATTCAGTACTTC. It encodes CASSQLQGDSAKNIQYF.